This T cell receptor (beta chain) originates from a study of cytomegalovirus exposure and HLA in healthy donors. The PCR contained 60 Vbeta and 13 Jbeta primers. TCRdb keeps only in-frame clones here, not all; method: immunoSEQ multiplex PCR. In all, the sample yields approximately 52,000 clones. The sequencing sample was made of PBMCs. The receptor comes from a woman aged 60-70 years in good health and CMV-seropositive.

The CDR3 nucleotides are TGTGCCAGTAAGATCGCGGGAGCAAACACCGGGGAGCTGTTTTTT. As protein: CASKIAGANTGELFF. The chain employs TRBV19 and TRBJ2-2; 7 positions agree with TRBD2. The CDR3 has 15 residues. Per germline, CDR1 LNHDA and CDR2 SQIVND (reference sequence). Trimming took 7 bases from V and 2 from J; bases not matched to a gene: 7. The complete variable domain, with remaining parts taken from reference TRBV19 and TRBJ2-2, reads DGGITQSPKYLFRKEGQNVTLSCEQNLNHDAMYWYRQDPGQGLRLIYYSQIVNDFQKGDIAEGYSVSREKKESFPLTVTSAQKNPTAFYLCASKIAGANTGELFFGEGSRLTVL.